Following are 2 T cell receptor beta chains from one sample sequenced in a study of type 1 and type 2 diabetes patients. Genomic DNA was the PCR template. Amplification of the beta chain CDR3 used 30 forward and 13 reverse multiplex primers. From the multiplex PCR reads, TCRdb called clonotypes with MiXCR, one entry per CDR3 protein. The profile shows around 300,000 distinct CDR3 sequences, approximately 45% of them singletons. Sequencing was performed on peripheral blood mononuclear cells (PBMCs). Every receptor here comes from a man between 18 and 35 years old with type 2 diabetes.

The chain joins TRBV14 to TRBJ2-2; TRBD2 matches 7 bases. The CDR3 covers 15 residues. Germline V gene lookup returns CDR1 SGHDN and CDR2 FVKESK. V trimming: 0 bases; J trimming: 6 bases; junction bases outside the gene matches: 4. The CDR3 sequence: CASSQDAGVAGELFF. In DNA, the CDR3 is TGTGCCAGCAGCCAAGACGCGGGAGTAGCCGGGGAGCTGTTTTTT.

V usage is TRBV14 and J usage is TRBJ2-7, with D possibly matching TRBD2 (6 bases). V lost 8 bases and J lost 4, with 12 bases in between. Germline loops: CDR1 SGHDN, CDR2 FVKESK. The CDR3 is 12 amino acids. CDR3 residues: CASGTSFYEQYF. As DNA, the CDR3 is TGTGCCAGCGGGACTTCGTTTTACGAGCAGTACTTC.